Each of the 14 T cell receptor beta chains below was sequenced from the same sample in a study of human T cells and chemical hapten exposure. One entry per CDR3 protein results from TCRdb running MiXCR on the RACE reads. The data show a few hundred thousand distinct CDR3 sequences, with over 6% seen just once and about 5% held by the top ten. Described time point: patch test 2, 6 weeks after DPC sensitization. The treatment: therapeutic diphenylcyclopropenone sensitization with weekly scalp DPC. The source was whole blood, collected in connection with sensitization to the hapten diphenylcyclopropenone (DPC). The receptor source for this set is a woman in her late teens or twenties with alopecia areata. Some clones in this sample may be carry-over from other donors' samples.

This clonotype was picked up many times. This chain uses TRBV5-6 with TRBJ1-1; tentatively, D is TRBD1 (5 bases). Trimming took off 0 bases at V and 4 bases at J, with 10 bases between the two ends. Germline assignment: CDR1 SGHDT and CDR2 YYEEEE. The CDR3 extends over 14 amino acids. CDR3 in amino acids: CASSLAARGTEAFF. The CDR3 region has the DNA TGTGCCAGCAGCTTGGCGGCAAGGGGCACTGAAGCTTTCTTT.

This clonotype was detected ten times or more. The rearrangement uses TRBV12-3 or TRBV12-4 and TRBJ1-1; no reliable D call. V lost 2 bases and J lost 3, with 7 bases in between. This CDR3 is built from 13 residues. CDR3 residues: CASSLRPDTEAFF. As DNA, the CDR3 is TGTGCCAGCAGTTTACGGCCGGACACTGAAGCTTTCTTT.

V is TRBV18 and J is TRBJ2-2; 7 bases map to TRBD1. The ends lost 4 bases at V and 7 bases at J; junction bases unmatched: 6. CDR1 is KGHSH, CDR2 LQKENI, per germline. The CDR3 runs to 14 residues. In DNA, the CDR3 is TGTGCCAGCTCACGAGACAGGGCCAGCGGGGAGCTGTTTTTT. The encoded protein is CASSRDRASGELFF.

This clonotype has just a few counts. The CDR3 is CSVDGGGAYEQYF. CDR3 bases: TGCAGCGTTGATGGTGGCGGGGCCTACGAGCAGTACTTC. The rearrangement joins TRBV29-1 to TRBJ2-7, with a tentative D call TRBD2 (6 bases). Germline lookup yields CDR1 SQVTM and CDR2 ANQGSEA. The CDR3 sequence is 13 residues long. The germline V and J ends were trimmed by 3 bases and 2 bases, with 11 bases remaining between them.

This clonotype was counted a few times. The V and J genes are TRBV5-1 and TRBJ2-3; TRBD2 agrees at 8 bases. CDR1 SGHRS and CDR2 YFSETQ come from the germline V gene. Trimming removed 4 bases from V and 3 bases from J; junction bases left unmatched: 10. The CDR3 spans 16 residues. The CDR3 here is CASSPGLAGRTDTQYF. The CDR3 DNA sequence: TGCGCCAGCAGCCCAGGATTAGCGGGGAGAACAGATACGCAGTATTTT.

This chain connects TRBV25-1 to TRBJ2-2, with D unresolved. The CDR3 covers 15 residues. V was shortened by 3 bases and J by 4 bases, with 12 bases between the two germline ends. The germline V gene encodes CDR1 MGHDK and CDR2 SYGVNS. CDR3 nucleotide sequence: TGTGCCAGCAGTGACCGGACCCCATCCACCGGGGAGCTGTTTTTT. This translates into CASSDRTPSTGELFF.

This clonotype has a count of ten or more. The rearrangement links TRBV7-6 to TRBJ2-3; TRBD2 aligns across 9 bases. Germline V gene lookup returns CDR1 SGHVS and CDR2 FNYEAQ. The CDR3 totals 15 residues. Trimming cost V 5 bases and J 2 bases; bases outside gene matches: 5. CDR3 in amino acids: CASSGRGGTTDTQYF. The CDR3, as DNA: TGTGCCAGCAGCGGGCGGGGGGGCACCACAGATACGCAGTATTTT.

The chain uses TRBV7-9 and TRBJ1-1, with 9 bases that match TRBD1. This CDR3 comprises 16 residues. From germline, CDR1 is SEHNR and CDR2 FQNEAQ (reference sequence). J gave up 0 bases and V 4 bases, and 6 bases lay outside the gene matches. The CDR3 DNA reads TGTGCCAGCAGCTCGCCGGGACAGGGAGTGAACACTGAAGCTTTCTTT. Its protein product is CASSSPGQGVNTEAFF.

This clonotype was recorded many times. CDR3 coding DNA: TGTGCCAGCCTGGACGGGAACACTGAAGCTTTCTTT. Its translation: CASLDGNTEAFF. V is TRBV18 and J is TRBJ1-1; D call uncertain. The CDR3 length is 12 residues. Germline CDR1 KGHSH, CDR2 LQKENI. Deletions cut 8 bases from V and 1 base from J, with 8 bases between.

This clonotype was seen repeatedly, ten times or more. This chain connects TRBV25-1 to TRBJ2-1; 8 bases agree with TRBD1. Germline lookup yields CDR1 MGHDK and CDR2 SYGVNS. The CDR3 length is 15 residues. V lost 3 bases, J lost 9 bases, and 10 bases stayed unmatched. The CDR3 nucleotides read TGTGCCAGCAGTGATAGCACAGGGGGGCCTATTGAGCAGTTCTTC. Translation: CASSDSTGGPIEQFF.

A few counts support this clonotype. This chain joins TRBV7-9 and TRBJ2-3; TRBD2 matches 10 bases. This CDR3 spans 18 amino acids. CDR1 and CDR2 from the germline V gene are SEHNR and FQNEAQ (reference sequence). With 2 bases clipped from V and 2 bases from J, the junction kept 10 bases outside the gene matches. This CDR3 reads CASSLNYGLAEYTDTQYF. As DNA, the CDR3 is TGTGCCAGCAGCTTAAATTATGGACTAGCGGAATACACAGATACGCAGTATTTT.

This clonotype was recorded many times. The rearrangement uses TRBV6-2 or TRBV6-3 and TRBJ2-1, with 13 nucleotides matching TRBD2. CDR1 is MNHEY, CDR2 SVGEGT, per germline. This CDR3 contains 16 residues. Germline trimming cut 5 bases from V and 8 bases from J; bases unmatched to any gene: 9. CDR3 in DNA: TGTGCCAGCAGTCCCCGTTGGACTAGCGGGGGTTATGAGCAGTTCTTC. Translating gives CASSPRWTSGGYEQFF.

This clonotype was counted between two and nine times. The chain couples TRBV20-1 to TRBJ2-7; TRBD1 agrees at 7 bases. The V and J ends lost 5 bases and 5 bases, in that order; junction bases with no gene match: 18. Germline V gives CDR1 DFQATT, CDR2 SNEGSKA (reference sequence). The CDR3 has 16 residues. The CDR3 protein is CSAQLFKDRFGDEQYF. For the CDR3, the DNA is TGCAGTGCTCAACTATTTAAGGACAGGTTTGGCGACGAGCAGTACTTC.

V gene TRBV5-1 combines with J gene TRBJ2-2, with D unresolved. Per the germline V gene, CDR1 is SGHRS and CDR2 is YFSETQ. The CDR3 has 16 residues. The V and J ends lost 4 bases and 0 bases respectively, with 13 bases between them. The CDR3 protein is CASSEVSRSNTGELFF. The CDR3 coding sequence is TGCGCCAGCAGCGAGGTGTCGCGTTCGAACACCGGGGAGCTGTTTTTT.